The entry below gives a single TCR beta chain sequence along with its context. This specimen belongs to a study of cytomegalovirus exposure and HLA in healthy donors. Here immunoSEQ multiplex PCR was the method, and the copy in TCRdb shows in-frame clones only, minus some. Found here are 100,000 to 150,000 clones, approximately 95% of them singletons; the top ten hold about 1.7%. Germline-derived CDR1 and CDR2 are MNHNY and SVGAGI (reference sequence). The CDR3 has 12 amino acids. Germline trimming cut 5 bases from V and 11 bases from J; bases unmatched to any gene: 6. The receptor was derived from a man in his late teens or twenties in good health and CMV-seronegative. The sample taken for sequencing was PBMCs. The chain has TRBV6-6 and TRBJ1-1; 9 nucleotides line up with TRBD1. Written as DNA, the CDR3 is TGTGCCAGCAGTGTACAGGGGGCGCGGGCTTTCTTT. Protein sequence: CASSVQGARAFF.